This T cell receptor (beta chain) was sequenced for a study of T cells after posttransplantation cyclophosphamide. Produced via immunoSEQ multiplex PCR; TCRdb's table is partial and in-frame only. The counts give about 39,000 clones, none of them seen only once; 4% to 5.5% is held by the top ten. This clone was seen at least ten times. Its antigen is currently unknown. Points from the study as a whole: After PTCy, TRB diversity resembled that of CNI/methotrexate controls.

The sequence was obtained from a woman aged 45 to 65 in good health and a related stem cell transplant donor. The sequenced sample was PBMCs.

Written as DNA, the CDR3 is TGTGCCAGCAGCTTTACAGGGAGGGGGGACAATCAGCCCCAGCATTTT. Translated, it gives CASSFTGRGDNQPQHF. The V gene is TRBV5-6, the J gene TRBJ1-5; a possible D gene is TRBD1 (6 bases). The CDR3 has 16 residues. Trimming removed 2 bases from V and 3 bases from J, with 15 bases in between. In germline, CDR1 is SGHDT, CDR2 YYEEEE.